This T cell receptor (beta chain) derives from a study of blood T cell repertoires in COVID-19. Study-level background: Sites in the United States, Italy and Spain provided acute and convalescent COVID-19 samples. T cells, B-cell-depleted T cells, or PBMCs provided the cDNA or gDNA that served as material.

The CDR3 covers 15 residues. Germline CDR1 reads SGHNT; CDR2 reads YYREEE (reference sequence). J lost 5 bases, V lost 4 bases, and 5 bases had no gene match. The repertoire was sequenced with immunoSEQ multiplex PCR; TCRdb's copy has only in-frame clones and lacks some. Among roughly 150,000 clones, approximately 91% were seen once, and the ten largest hold about 2%. This sequence joins TRBV5-4 and TRBJ2-2, with TRBD1 matching over 10 bases. Sequencing was carried out using peripheral blood. The sequence was collected from a man between 18 and 29 years old with acute or convalescent COVID-19. Here the CDR3 reads CASSRDRGSTGELFF. The CDR3 DNA is TGTGCCAGCAGCCGGGACAGGGGTTCAACCGGGGAGCTGTTTTTT.